These 29 T cell receptor beta chains came from one sample sequenced in a study of blood T cell repertoires in COVID-19. Clones were read by immunoSEQ multiplex PCR, and TCRdb kept only the in-frame ones, dropping some. The sample contains about 270,000 clones, roughly nine tenths of which appear only once. Material for sequencing was PBMCs or T cells enriched from blood (not recorded which). These receptors were taken from a woman aged 18-29 years who had recovered from COVID-19.

The gene calls are TRBV6-6 and TRBJ2-3, with 10 bases fitting TRBD2. V lost 2 bases, J lost 0 bases, and 2 bases stayed unmatched. Per the germline V gene, CDR1 is MNHNY and CDR2 is SVGAGI (reference sequence). The CDR3 is made up of 16 amino acids. CDR3: CASSYLAGVSTDTQYF. The CDR3 DNA follows: TGTGCCAGCAGTTACCTAGCGGGAGTAAGCACAGATACGCAGTATTTT.

V usage is TRBV15 and J usage is TRBJ1-2; 8 bases are a match to TRBD1. V was clipped by 3 bases and J by 1 base; unmatched bases: 7. The germline V gene has CDR1 LNHNV and CDR2 YYDKDF (reference sequence). The CDR3 runs 16 residues. CDR3 sequence: CATSRGGQGFNYGYTF. The CDR3 DNA sequence: TGTGCCACCAGCAGGGGTGGACAGGGATTTAACTATGGCTACACCTTC.

This chain links TRBV30 with TRBJ2-5; D gene unclear. The CDR3 has 13 amino acids. Germline assignment: CDR1 GTSNPN and CDR2 SVGIG (reference sequence). Deletions cut 0 bases from V and 7 bases from J, with 12 bases between. The CDR3 region is CAWSVGAPRTQYF. DNA for the CDR3: TGTGCCTGGAGTGTAGGAGCCCCTAGGACCCAGTACTTC. Combining the CDR3 with reference TRBV30 and TRBJ2-5 gives the whole variable domain SQTIHQWPATLVQPVGSPLSLECTVEGTSNPNLYWYRQAAGRGLQLLFYSVGIGQISSEVPQNLSASRPQDRQFILSSKKLLLSDSGFYLCAWSVGAPRTQYFGPGTRLLVL.

V usage is TRBV28 and J usage is TRBJ2-1; TRBD1 matches at 9 bases. V lost 1 base to trimming and J lost 6 bases; unmatched junction nucleotides: 4. The germline CDR1 and CDR2 sequences are MDHEN and SYDVKM. CDR3 size: 15 residues. The CDR3 loop reads CASSLSGQGINEQFF. CDR3 DNA sequence: TGTGCCAGCAGTTTATCAGGACAGGGGATCAATGAGCAGTTCTTC. The full variable domain, rest sourced from reference TRBV28 and TRBJ2-1, is DVKVTQSSRYLVKRTGEKVFLECVQDMDHENMFWYRQDPGLGLRLIYFSYDVKMKEKGDIPEGYSVSREKKERFSLILESASTNQTSMYLCASSLSGQGINEQFFGPGTRLTVL.

The chain combines TRBV15 with TRBJ2-1; the D gene is possibly TRBD1 (6 bases). Germline V CDR1 and CDR2: LNHNV, YYDKDF (reference sequence). The CDR3 is 15 residues long. V was shortened by 0 bases and J by 8 bases, with 14 bases between the two germline ends. CDR3 protein: CATSRDGLGADEQFF. The CDR3 DNA is TGTGCCACCAGCAGAGATGGGTTGGGGGCCGATGAGCAGTTCTTC.

This clone has more than one count but fewer than ten. This chain uses TRBV11-2 with TRBJ2-1; 7 bases are a match to TRBD1. The trim removed 3 bases at V and 8 bases at J, leaving 4 bases unmatched. CDR1 SGHAT and CDR2 FQNNGV come from the germline V gene. The CDR3 is made up of 13 amino acids. The CDR3: CASSLTGPDEQFF. CDR3 coding DNA: TGTGCCAGCAGCTTGACAGGGCCCGATGAGCAGTTCTTC. The variable domain in full, completed from reference TRBV11-2 and TRBJ2-1, reads EAGVAQSPRYKIIEKRQSVAFWCNPISGHATLYWYQQILGQGPKLLIQFQNNGVVDDSQLPKDRFSAERLKGVDSTLKIQPAKLEDSAVYLCASSLTGPDEQFFGPGTRLTVL.

The V and J genes are TRBV7-3 and TRBJ2-7; possible D gene TRBD2, 6 bases. Per the germline V gene, CDR1 is SGHTA and CDR2 is FQGTGA. V shed 6 bases and J shed 6 bases, with 15 bases lying between them. There are 13 residues in the CDR3. DNA of the CDR3: TGTGCCAGCAGTCAACAACTAGCTGGCGAGCAGTACTTC. This translates into CASSQQLAGEQYF.

The chain combines TRBV2 with TRBJ1-5; D ambiguous. Trimming left V 4 bases short and J 2 bases short, with 9 bases between. The germline gives CDR1 SNHLY, CDR2 FYNNEI. This CDR3 comprises 14 residues. This CDR3 is CASSVDRGNQPQHF. The CDR3 DNA is TGTGCCAGCAGTGTTGACCGGGGCAATCAGCCCCAGCATTTT.

This clone was recorded only once. The rearrangement joins TRBV6-5 to TRBJ2-7; D is perhaps TRBD2 (6 bases). V was clipped by 5 bases and J by 2 bases, with 16 bases between them. The CDR3 totals 15 residues. Germline CDR1 MNHEY, CDR2 SVGAGI. DNA of the CDR3: TGTGCCAGCAGTACCAGACTGGGGGGAGCCTACGAGCAGTACTTC. Protein product: CASSTRLGGAYEQYF.

V usage is TRBV19 and J usage is TRBJ2-7, with D perhaps matching TRBD1 (5 bases). The V gene's germline CDR1 is LNHDA and CDR2 SQIVND (reference sequence). The ends were cut back, 0 bases at V and 3 bases at J, with 12 bases in the middle. This CDR3 is built from 15 residues. CDR3 residues: CASSIDSWGGYEQYF. DNA for the CDR3: TGTGCCAGTAGTATAGATTCGTGGGGCGGCTACGAGCAGTACTTC.

This clone was found once. The gene calls are TRBV19 and TRBJ2-2; 7 nucleotides agree with TRBD1. The junction had 3 bases not matched to a gene; V was cut back by 6 bases and J by 2 bases. Germline V gives CDR1 LNHDA, CDR2 SQIVND (reference sequence). The CDR3 has 14 residues. CDR3 loop: CASRHRGNTGELFF. CDR3 DNA sequence: TGTGCCAGTAGGCACAGGGGCAACACCGGGGAGCTGTTTTTT.

This rearrangement joins TRBV7-9 to TRBJ1-1, with D possibly matching TRBD1 (6 bases). CDR3 length equals 15 residues. The V gene's germline CDR1 is SEHNR and CDR2 FQNEAQ (reference sequence). V was cut by 5 bases and J by 0 bases, with 13 bases left in between. CDR3 residues: CASSPGTRLNTEAFF. For the CDR3, the DNA is TGTGCCAGCAGCCCGGGGACAAGGTTGAACACTGAAGCTTTCTTT.

The rearrangement joins TRBV12-2 to TRBJ2-7; TRBD2 was called by the table and not checked on the DNA. TRBV12-2 is labeled a pseudogene. CDR3 length: 17 residues. CDR3 bases: TGTGCAAGTCGCCATTCGGGAGGCGGGGGAAAGCAGAACGAGCAGTACTTC. Encoded protein: CASRHSGGGGKQNEQYF.

The rearrangement joins TRBV3-1 (or the pseudogene TRBV3-2) to TRBJ2-5; 10 bases are shared with TRBD2. Germline CDR1 is LGHDT and CDR2 is YNNKEL (reference sequence). CDR3 size: 15 residues. V lost 0 bases to trimming and J lost 3 bases; unmatched junction nucleotides: 1. This CDR3 is CASSQDGTSEETQYF. CDR3 in DNA: TGTGCCAGCAGCCAAGATGGGACTAGCGAAGAGACCCAGTACTTC.

The rearrangement uses TRBV5-1 and TRBJ2-1; D not certain. Looked up from germline, CDR1 is SGHRS and CDR2 is YFSETQ. Between the trimmed V and J ends, which lost 1 base and 3 bases, there was a span of 8 bases. The CDR3 totals 14 residues. This CDR3 is CASSLSEFYNEQFF. The DNA for the CDR3 is TGCGCCAGCAGCTTGAGTGAGTTCTACAATGAGCAGTTCTTC.

V and J are TRBV12-5 and TRBJ2-5, with D hard to call. Germline V gene lookup returns CDR1 LGHNT and CDR2 FRNRAP. The ends were cut back, 4 bases at V and 5 bases at J, with 5 bases in the middle. CDR3 length: 11 amino acids. DNA for the CDR3: TGTGCTAGTGGTTCCCTGGAGACCCAGTACTTC. It codes for CASGSLETQYF.

Remarks on this clone: Within the sample, other DNA sequences also encode this same CDR3. The chain combines TRBV19 with TRBJ1-1, with TRBD1 identical over 9 bases. Germline CDR1 is LNHDA and CDR2 is SQIVND (reference sequence). With 6 bases clipped from V and 3 bases from J, the junction kept 5 bases outside the gene matches. The CDR3 has 14 amino acids. CDR3 nucleotide sequence: TGTGCCAGTAGCAGAACAGGGGGCTACACTGAAGCTTTCTTT. Residues: CASSRTGGYTEAFF.

As to this clone: Other nucleotide sequences from this sample produce the same CDR3. This chain links TRBV6-5 with TRBJ1-2; maybe TRBD1 (5 bases). This CDR3 contains 12 residues. V dropped 5 bases and J dropped 4 bases, with 8 bases sitting between them. Germline CDR1 reads MNHEY; CDR2 reads SVGAGI. The CDR3 nucleotides read TGTGCCAGCAGTCTCGGGGGCTATGGCTACACCTTC. It codes for CASSLGGYGYTF.

This clone was picked up a small number of times. The J gene is TRBJ2-3, the V gene TRBV5-1; D is ambiguous. V lost 4 bases to trimming and J lost 0 bases, with 12 bases between them. Per germline, CDR1 SGHRS and CDR2 YFSETQ. CDR3 length: 15 amino acids. CDR3 sequence reads: CASSTDPGSTDTQYF. CDR3 nucleotide sequence: TGCGCCAGCAGCACTGATCCGGGTAGCACAGATACGCAGTATTTT.

This chain joins TRBV5-6 and TRBJ2-3, with D tentatively TRBD2 (6 bases). CDR1 SGHDT and CDR2 YYEEEE come from the germline V gene. The CDR3 spans 14 residues. The ends were cut back, 4 bases at V and 0 bases at J, with 9 bases in the middle. The CDR3: CASSRGTSTDTQYF. In DNA, the CDR3 is TGTGCCAGCAGCCGAGGGACTAGCACAGATACGCAGTATTTT. Drawing the rest from reference TRBV5-6 and TRBJ2-3, the complete variable domain is DAGVTQSPTHLIKTRGQQVTLRCSPKSGHDTVSWYQQALGQGPQFIFQYYEEEERQRGNFPDRFSGHQFPNYSSELNVNALLLGDSALYLCASSRGTSTDTQYFGPGTRLTVL.

This chain connects TRBV28 to TRBJ1-1, with D possibly matching TRBD1 (5 bases). Trimming took 3 bases from V and 6 from J, leaving 11 bases between them. CDR1 is MDHEN and CDR2 is SYDVKM in the germline V gene. The CDR3 length is 13 residues. The CDR3 sequence: CASSFFSGAEAFF. The CDR3, as DNA: TGTGCCAGCAGTTTTTTTTCGGGGGCTGAAGCTTTCTTT.

CDR3 loop: CASSETSGGTNEQFF. DNA for the CDR3: TGTGCCAGCAGTGAAACTAGCGGGGGGACCAATGAGCAGTTCTTC. The rearrangement uses TRBV2 and TRBJ2-1; 12 nucleotides agree with TRBD2. The germline V gene encodes CDR1 SNHLY and CDR2 FYNNEI. V trimming: 2 bases; J trimming: 6 bases; junction bases outside the gene matches: 2. The CDR3 contains 15 residues. The full variable domain, rest sourced from reference TRBV2 and TRBJ2-1, is EPEVTQTPSHQVTQMGQEVILRCVPISNHLYFYWYRQILGQKVEFLVSFYNNEISEKSEIFDDQFSVERPDGSNFTLKIRSTKLEDSAMYFCASSETSGGTNEQFFGPGTRLTVL.

The J gene is TRBJ1-1, the V gene TRBV29-1, with no clear D. V lost 1 base and J 10 bases, leaving 13 bases between the germline ends. The CDR3 sequence is 12 residues long. From germline, CDR1 is SQVTM and CDR2 ANQGSEA. As DNA, the CDR3 is TGCAGCGTTGAAGGGGCAGGCCTGGGAGCTTTCTTT. This sequence encodes CSVEGAGLGAFF.

This chain's CDR3 is CASSRLTENTEAFF. The CDR3 nucleotides are TGCGCCAGCAGCCGACTGACGGAGAACACTGAAGCTTTCTTT. The chain recombines TRBV4-1 with TRBJ1-1, with D unclear. Trimming took off 4 bases at V and 1 base at J, with 10 bases between the two ends. The length of the CDR3 is 14 residues. Germline CDR1 and CDR2: MGHRA and YSYEKL.

The rearrangement uses TRBV3-1 (or the pseudogene TRBV3-2) and TRBJ2-3; 12 bases line up with TRBD2. J was trimmed by 5 bases and V by 4 bases; bases with no gene match: 7. The CDR3 spans 16 residues. Germline V gives CDR1 LGHDT, CDR2 YNNKEL (reference sequence). The CDR3 sequence is CASSLQTSGGKDTQYF. The CDR3 region has the DNA TGTGCCAGCAGCCTCCAGACTAGCGGGGGCAAAGATACGCAGTATTTT.

V and J are TRBV4-1 and TRBJ2-6; a possible D gene is TRBD1 (5 bases). This CDR3 comprises 14 residues. V was cut by 4 bases and J by 2 bases, with 6 bases left in between. The V gene's germline CDR1 is MGHRA and CDR2 YSYEKL. The CDR3 DNA sequence: TGCGCCAGCAGCCCAGGGCCTGGGGCCAACGTCCTGACTTTC. Its translation is CASSPGPGANVLTF.

V and J are TRBV7-2 and TRBJ2-5; 10 bases are shared with TRBD2. Germline CDR1 SGHTA, CDR2 FQGNSA. The CDR3 is made up of 16 amino acids. J gave up 3 bases and V 1 base, and 5 bases lay outside the gene matches. CDR3 loop: CASSLGASGGEETQYF. CDR3 DNA: TGTGCCAGCAGCTTAGGGGCCAGCGGGGGGGAAGAGACCCAGTACTTC.

The chain employs TRBV5-1 and TRBJ1-6; TRBD1 might be the D (6 bases). CDR1 and CDR2 (germline): SGHRS, YFSETQ. The V end was cut by 2 bases, the J end by 8 bases, with 17 bases between. The CDR3 extends over 16 amino acids. CDR3 loop: CASSLASGTPDSPLHF. The DNA of the CDR3 is TGCGCCAGCAGCTTAGCCTCCGGGACACCGGATTCACCCCTCCACTTT.

This sequence joins TRBV2 and TRBJ1-4; no clear D. This CDR3 has 14 amino acids. Germline V CDR1 and CDR2: SNHLY, FYNNEI. V lost 10 bases and J lost 0, with 12 bases in between. CDR3 sequence (DNA): TGTGCCACACTAGGGAAAGCAACTAATGAAAAACTGTTTTTT. This encodes CATLGKATNEKLFF. Full variable domain (missing parts from reference TRBV2 and TRBJ1-4): EPEVTQTPSHQVTQMGQEVILRCVPISNHLYFYWYRQILGQKVEFLVSFYNNEISEKSEIFDDQFSVERPDGSNFTLKIRSTKLEDSAMYFCATLGKATNEKLFFGSGTQLSVL.